This T cell receptor beta chain was documented in a study of vaccination effects on CD4 cells after COVID-19. About the research overall: The two convalescent patients provided samples 16 days and one week before vaccination.

In the ViraFEST assay, antigen-specific CD4+ clonotypes were identified by expansion after peptide-pool stimulation. Cultured cells yielded isolated CD4+ T cells after less than 11 days. According to PCR results, the person was infected with SARS-CoV-2 between March and December 2020. Wells each received 2 million or so PBMC, cultured with about 10 IU/ml IL-2 and roughly 9.3 ug/ml peptides. A note on this clone: Its target is unknown.

Produced via immunoSEQ multiplex PCR; TCRdb's table is partial and in-frame only. The sample gives roughly 27,000 clones, approximately 80% of which show up once; under 25% is in the top ten. Germline values: CDR1 SGHAT, CDR2 FQNNGV. Germline trimming cut 6 bases from V and 0 bases from J; bases unmatched to any gene: 5. This CDR3 has 17 residues. The TCR sequence derives from a human donor who had a prior SARS-CoV-2 infection. Source: CD4+ T cells from PBMCs cultured with HCoV-NL63 spike peptides, taken before COVID-19 vaccination. V is TRBV11-2 and J is TRBJ2-1; 13 positions agree with TRBD2. The CDR3 sequence: CASSAGLAGISYNEQFF. In nucleotides, the CDR3 is TGTGCCAGCAGTGCGGGACTAGCGGGGATCTCCTACAATGAGCAGTTCTTC. Filled out from reference TRBV11-2 and TRBJ2-1, the complete variable domain reads EAGVAQSPRYKIIEKRQSVAFWCNPISGHATLYWYQQILGQGPKLLIQFQNNGVVDDSQLPKDRFSAERLKGVDSTLKIQPAKLEDSAVYLCASSAGLAGISYNEQFFGPGTRLTVL.